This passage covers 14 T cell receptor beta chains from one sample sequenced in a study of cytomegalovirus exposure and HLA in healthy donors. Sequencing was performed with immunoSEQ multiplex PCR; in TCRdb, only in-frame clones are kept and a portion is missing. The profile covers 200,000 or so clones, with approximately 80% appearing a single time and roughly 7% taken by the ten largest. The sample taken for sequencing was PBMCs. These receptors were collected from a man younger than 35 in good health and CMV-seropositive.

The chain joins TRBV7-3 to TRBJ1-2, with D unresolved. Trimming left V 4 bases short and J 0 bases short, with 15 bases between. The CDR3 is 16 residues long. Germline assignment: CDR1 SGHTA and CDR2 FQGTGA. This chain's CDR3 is CASSSTEGYSNYGYTF. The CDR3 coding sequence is TGTGCCAGCAGCTCCACCGAGGGATACTCTAACTATGGCTACACCTTC.

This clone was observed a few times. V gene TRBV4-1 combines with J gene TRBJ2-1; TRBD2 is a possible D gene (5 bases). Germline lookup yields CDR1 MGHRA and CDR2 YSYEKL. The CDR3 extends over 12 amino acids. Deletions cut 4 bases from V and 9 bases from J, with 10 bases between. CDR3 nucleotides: TGCGCCAGCAGCCCACGGGATCTTGAGCAGTTCTTC. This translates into CASSPRDLEQFF.

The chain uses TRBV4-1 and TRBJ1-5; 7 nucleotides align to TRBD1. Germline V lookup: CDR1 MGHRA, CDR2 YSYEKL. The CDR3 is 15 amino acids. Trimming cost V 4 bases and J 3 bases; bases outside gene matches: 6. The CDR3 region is CASSRPDRDNQPQHF. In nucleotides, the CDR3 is TGCGCCAGCAGCCGGCCCGACAGGGACAATCAGCCCCAGCATTTT.

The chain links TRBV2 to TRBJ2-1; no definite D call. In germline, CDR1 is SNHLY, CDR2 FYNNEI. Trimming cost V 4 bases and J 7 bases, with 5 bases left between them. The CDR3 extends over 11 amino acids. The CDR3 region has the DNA TGTGCCAGCAGTGCAGAAAATGAGCAGTTCTTC. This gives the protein CASSAENEQFF.

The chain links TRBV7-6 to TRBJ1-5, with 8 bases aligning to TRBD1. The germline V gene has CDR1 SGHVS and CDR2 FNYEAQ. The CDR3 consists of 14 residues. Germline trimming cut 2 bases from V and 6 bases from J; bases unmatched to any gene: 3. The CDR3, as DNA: TGTGCCAGCAGCTTAACAGGGGGTGGTCAGCCCCAGCATTTT. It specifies CASSLTGGGQPQHF.

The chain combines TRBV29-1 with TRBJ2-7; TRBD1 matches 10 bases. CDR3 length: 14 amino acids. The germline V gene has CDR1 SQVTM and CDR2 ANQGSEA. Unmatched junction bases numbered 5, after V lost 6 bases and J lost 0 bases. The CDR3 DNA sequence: TGCAGCGTCATGGACAGGGGGAGCTCCTACGAGCAGTACTTC. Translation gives CSVMDRGSSYEQYF.

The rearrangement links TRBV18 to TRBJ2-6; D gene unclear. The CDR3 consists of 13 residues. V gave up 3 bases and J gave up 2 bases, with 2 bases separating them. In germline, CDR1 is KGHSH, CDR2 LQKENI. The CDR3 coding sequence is TGTGCCAGCTCACCTACTGGGGCCAACGTCCTGACTTTC. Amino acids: CASSPTGANVLTF.

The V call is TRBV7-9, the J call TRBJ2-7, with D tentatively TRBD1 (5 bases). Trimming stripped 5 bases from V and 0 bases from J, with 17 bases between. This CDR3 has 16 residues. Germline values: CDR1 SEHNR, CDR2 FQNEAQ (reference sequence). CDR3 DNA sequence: TGTGCCAGCAGCGGACAAGGCGCGGAGTACTCCTACGAGCAGTACTTC. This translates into CASSGQGAEYSYEQYF.

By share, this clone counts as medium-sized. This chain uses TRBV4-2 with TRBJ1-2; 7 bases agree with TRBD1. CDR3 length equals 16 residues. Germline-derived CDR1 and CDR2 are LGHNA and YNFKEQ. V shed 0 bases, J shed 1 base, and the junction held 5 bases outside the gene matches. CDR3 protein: CASSQERGQNNYGYTF. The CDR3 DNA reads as TGTGCCAGCAGCCAAGAGAGGGGACAGAATAACTATGGCTACACCTTC.

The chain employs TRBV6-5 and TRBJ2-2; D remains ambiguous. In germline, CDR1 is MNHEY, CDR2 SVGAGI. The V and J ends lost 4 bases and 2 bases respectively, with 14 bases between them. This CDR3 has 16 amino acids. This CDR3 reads CASSLHVQENTGELFF. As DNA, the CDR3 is TGTGCCAGCAGTTTACATGTCCAGGAAAACACCGGGGAGCTGTTTTTT.

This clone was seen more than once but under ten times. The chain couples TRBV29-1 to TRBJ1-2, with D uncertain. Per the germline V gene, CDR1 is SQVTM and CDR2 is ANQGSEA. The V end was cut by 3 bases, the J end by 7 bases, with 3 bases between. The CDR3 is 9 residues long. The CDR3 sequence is CSVDIGYTF. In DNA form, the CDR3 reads TGCAGCGTTGACATTGGCTACACCTTC.

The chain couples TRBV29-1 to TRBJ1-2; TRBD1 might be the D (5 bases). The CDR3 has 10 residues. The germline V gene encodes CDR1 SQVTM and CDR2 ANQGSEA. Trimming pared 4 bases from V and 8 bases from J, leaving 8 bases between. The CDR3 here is CSVGQGGYTF. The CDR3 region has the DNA TGCAGCGTTGGGCAGGGAGGCTACACCTTC.

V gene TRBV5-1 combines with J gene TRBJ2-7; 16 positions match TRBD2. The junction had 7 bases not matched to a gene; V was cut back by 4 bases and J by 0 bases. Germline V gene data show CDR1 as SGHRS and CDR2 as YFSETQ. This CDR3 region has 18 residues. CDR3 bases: TGCGCCAGCAGCGCCGGGACTAGCGGGAGGGTATACTCCTACGAGCAGTACTTC. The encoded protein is CASSAGTSGRVYSYEQYF.

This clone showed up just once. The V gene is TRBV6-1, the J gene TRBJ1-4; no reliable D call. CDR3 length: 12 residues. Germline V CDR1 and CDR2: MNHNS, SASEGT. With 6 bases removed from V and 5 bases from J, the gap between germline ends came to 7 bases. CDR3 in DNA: TGTGCCAGCAGCCCTTCGAATGAAAAACTGTTTTTT. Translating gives CASSPSNEKLFF.